These T cell receptor beta chains were read from a single sample in a study of CD8+CD57+ T cells in acquired aplastic anemia. Each CDR3 protein gets one entry after TCRdb re-called the reads with MiXCR. This sample has under 200,000 distinct CDR3 sequences, with less than 60% found just once. The material sequenced was sorted CD4+, CD8+, or CD8+CD57+ T cells (not recorded which) from PBMCs. The receptors stem from a human donor with aplastic anemia. Both conserved end residues are part of each CDR3. The D gene is left open where the match is weak. The size field is filled for only some rows; it gives once, few, many or a size class.

v_gene	d_gene	j_gene	abundance	CDR3aa	CDR3nt
TRBV7-8	NA	TRBJ2-1	NA	CASSPKQGGYNEQFF	TGTGCCAGCAGCCCAAAGCAGGGAGGCTACAATGAGCAGTTCTTC
TRBV2	NA	TRBJ1-1	once	CASSVSQAFF	TGTGCCAGCAGTGTCTCTCAGGCTTTCTTT
TRBV15	NA	TRBJ2-7	few	CASGGTYEQYF	TGTGCCAGTGGGGGGACCTACGAGCAGTACTTC
TRBV13	TRBD1	TRBJ2-7	NA	CASSLEGQGLSYEQYF	TGCGCCAGCAGCTTGGAGGGACAGGGTTTATCCTACGAGCAGTACTTC
TRBV12-1	NA	TRBJ2-7	many	CASSFVSRSPEQYF	TGTGCCAGCAGCTTTGTTTCTAGAAGCCCCGAGCAGTACTTC
TRBV15	TRBD2	TRBJ2-1	many	CATSRDWRGGHNEQFF	TGTGCCACCAGCAGAGATTGGCGGGGGGGCCACAATGAGCAGTTCTTC
TRBV29-1	TRBD1	TRBJ1-5	many	CSAGTGSGLNQPQHF	TGCAGCGCCGGGACAGGGTCCGGACTCAATCAGCCCCAGCATTTT
TRBV18	TRBD1	TRBJ1-6	many	CASSPKGADNSPLHF	TGTGCCAGCTCACCTAAGGGGGCCGATAATTCACCCCTCCACTTT
TRBV11-2	NA	TRBJ2-1	many	CASSFDISSYNEQFF	TGTGCCAGCAGCTTTGACATAAGCTCCTACAATGAGCAGTTCTTC
TRBV20-1	TRBD2	TRBJ2-7	NA	CSAREVAGAYEQYF	TGCAGTGCTAGAGAGGTAGCGGGAGCCTACGAGCAGTACTTC
TRBV7-2	TRBD2	TRBJ2-7	NA	CASSALTSGEYEQYF	TGTGCCAGCAGCGCCCTGACTAGCGGGGAATACGAGCAGTACTTC
TRBV29-1	NA	TRBJ1-2	NA	CSVVHPSEDYGYTF	TGCAGCGTTGTCCACCCTTCCGAGGACTATGGCTACACCTTC
TRBV3-1	NA	TRBJ2-3	few	CASSHFHGDTQYF	TGTGCCAGCAGCCACTTTCATGGGGATACGCAGTATTTT
TRBV4-2	NA	TRBJ2-7	NA	CAGSQEASNYEQYF	TGTGCCGGCAGCCAAGAAGCGAGCAACTACGAGCAGTACTTC
TRBV29-1	TRBD2	TRBJ2-7	NA	CSVKASGGYEQYF	TGCAGCGTTAAGGCTAGCGGGGGGTACGAGCAGTACTTC